A single sample is the source of the 5 T cell receptor beta chains below, sequenced in a study of T-cell reconstitution after alpha-beta-depleted transplantation in children. This sample's TCRbeta library carried unique molecular identifier barcodes. Using its own MiXCR run on the PCR reads, TCRdb lists one record per CDR3 protein. The sample has about 150,000 distinct CDR3 sequences; about 9% are singletons. Material: PBMCs, mostly from graft donor cells, obtained 180 days after TCRalphabeta/CD19-depleted stem cell transplant. These receptors all stem from a female patient aged 2 to 10 who had a stem cell transplant for congenital amegakaryocytic thrombocytopenia, so the T cells may come from the graft donor.

This clonotype was seen ten or more times. V is TRBV20-1 and J is TRBJ2-7; tentative D call: TRBD2 (5 bases). Germline CDR1 and CDR2: DFQATT and SNEGSKA (reference sequence). V lost 5 bases, J lost 0 bases, and 11 bases lay in between. The CDR3 loop spans 13 amino acids. The CDR3 DNA follows: TGCAGTGCTCGCGATAGCGTCTCCTACGAGCAGTACTTC. As protein: CSARDSVSYEQYF.

The sample holds a few counts of this clonotype. The chain carries TRBV28 and TRBJ1-5; tentative D call: TRBD1 (5 bases). V lost 7 bases and J 3 bases, leaving 13 bases between the germline ends. This CDR3 is built from 14 residues. Germline CDR1 and CDR2: MDHEN and SYDVKM. CDR3 loop: CASTRGYTNQPQHF. CDR3 sequence (DNA): TGTGCCAGCACGAGGGGATATACCAATCAGCCCCAGCATTTT.

This clonotype was recorded at least ten times. V gene TRBV7-9 combines with J gene TRBJ2-2; the D gene is possibly TRBD1 (6 bases). Trimming pared 3 bases from V and 5 bases from J, leaving 16 bases between. CDR3 length: 16 residues. Germline loops: CDR1 SEHNR, CDR2 FQNEAQ (reference sequence). DNA for the CDR3: TGTGCCAGCAGCTTCGGACGACAAACAGGGACCGGGGAGCTGTTTTTT. It specifies CASSFGRQTGTGELFF. The full variable domain, completed using reference TRBV7-9 and TRBJ2-2, is DTGVSQNPRHKITKRGQNVTFRCDPISEHNRLYWYRQTLGQGPEFLTYFQNEAQLEKSRLLSDRFSAERPKGSFSTLEIQRTEQGDSAMYLCASSFGRQTGTGELFFGEGSRLTVL.

This clonotype was recorded at least ten times. The V gene is TRBV6-2 or TRBV6-3, the J gene TRBJ2-3, with a weak D call TRBD2 (6 bases). The CDR3 is made up of 15 amino acids. The germline V gene has CDR1 MNHEY and CDR2 SVGEGT. Trimming stripped 4 bases from V and 4 bases from J, with 15 bases between. CDR3 sequence: CASSSAETSSDTQYF. DNA for the CDR3: TGTGCCAGCAGTTCTGCCGAGACTAGTTCAGATACGCAGTATTTT.

At least ten counts were recorded for this clonotype. V is TRBV5-1 and J is TRBJ2-1, with D uncertain. The CDR3 spans 14 residues. V gave up 2 bases and J gave up 0 bases, with 6 bases separating them. Germline values: CDR1 SGHRS, CDR2 YFSETQ. In nucleotides, the CDR3 is TGCGCCAGCAGCTTCTTCAGCTCCTACAATGAGCAGTTCTTC. It specifies CASSFFSSYNEQFF.